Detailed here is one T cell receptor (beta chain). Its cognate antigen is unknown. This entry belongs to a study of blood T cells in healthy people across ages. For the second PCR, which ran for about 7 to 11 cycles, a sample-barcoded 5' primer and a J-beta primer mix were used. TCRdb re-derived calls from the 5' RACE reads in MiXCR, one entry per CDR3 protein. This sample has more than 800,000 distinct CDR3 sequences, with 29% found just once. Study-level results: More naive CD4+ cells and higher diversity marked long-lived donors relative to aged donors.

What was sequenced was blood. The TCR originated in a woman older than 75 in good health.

CDR3 sequence: CSALNQDGATYEQYF. CDR3 in DNA: TGCAGTGCTCTTAACCAGGACGGGGCTACCTACGAGCAGTACTTC. The gene calls are TRBV20-1 and TRBJ2-7; the D call may be TRBD1 or TRBD2 (5 bases each). Trimming cost V 5 bases and J 2 bases, with 19 bases left between them. The CDR3 runs 15 residues. Per germline, CDR1 DFQATT and CDR2 SNEGSKA (reference sequence).